The 16 T cell receptor beta chains reported below all come from one sample, sequenced in a study of T cells in women clearing cervical HPV infection. Profiling relied on immunoSEQ multiplex PCR, and the TCRdb table lists in-frame clones only, not all of them. Its clone listing holds about 39,000 clones. What was sequenced was blood buffy coat. Source of these receptors: a woman between 18 and 70 years old with a cervical HPV16 infection that either progressed to CIN3+ or cleared (not recorded which).

As concerns this clone: Read data end 3 residues before the CDR3 end; the end is taken from the germline J gene. This chain uses TRBV6-2 or TRBV6-3 with TRBJ2-4; D remains unclear. This CDR3 contains 12 residues. Germline loops: CDR1 MNHEY, CDR2 SVGEGT. CDR3 region: CASSYPIYGQYF. The sequenced part of the CDR3 DNA is TGTGCCAGCAGTTACCCGATCTATGGT.

To note about this clone: Read coverage stops 3 residues before the CDR3 terminus; the germline J gene supplies the remainder. The chain employs TRBV11-3 and TRBJ2-5, with a weak D call TRBD2 (6 bases). CDR1 and CDR2 (germline): SGHNT, YENEEA. This CDR3 has 14 residues. The ends were cut back, 5 bases at V and 2 bases at J, with 12 bases in the middle. The sequenced part of the CDR3 DNA is TGTGCCAGCAGCATAGGAGGGTTTCAAGAGACC. Encoded protein: CASSIGGFQET. The full CDR3 reads CASSIGGFQETQYF.

Details on this clone: The sequenced fragment ends 3 residues before the CDR3 boundary, so the rest is inferred from the germline J gene. This sequence joins TRBV7-3 and TRBJ2-7; TRBD2 agrees at 8 bases. CDR1 and CDR2 (germline): SGHTA, FQGTGA. The CDR3 has 14 amino acids. V lost 5 bases and J lost 3; bases outside the gene matches: 6. The chain's CDR3 is CASSPTSGYYEQYF. The CDR3 DNA, read in part, is TGTGCCAGCAGCCCAACTAGCGGATACTACGAG.

Turning to this clone: Coverage ceases 3 residues before the CDR3 finishes, and the germline J gene fills in the end. The chain uses TRBV5-1 and TRBJ2-3, with 16 bases lining up with TRBD2. The length of the CDR3 is 16 residues. The J segment lost 8 bases and the V segment lost 4 bases, leaving 7 bases of the junction unmatched. CDR1 and CDR2 (germline): SGHRS, YFSETQ. Incomplete CDR3 DNA: TGCGCCAGCAGCCCGGGACTAGCGGGAGGGCTAGGTACG. Its translation is CASSPGLAGGLGT. The complete CDR3 reads CASSPGLAGGLGTQYF. The full variable domain, completed using reference TRBV5-1 and TRBJ2-3, is KAGVTQTPRYLIKTRGQQVTLSCSPISGHRSVSWYQQTPGQGLQFLFEYFSETQRNKGNFPGRFSGRQFSNSRSEMNVSTLELGDSALYLCASSPGLAGGLGTQYFGPGTRLTVL.

About this clone itself: Read coverage stops 3 residues before the CDR3 terminus; the germline J gene supplies the remainder. The rearrangement links TRBV2 to TRBJ2-7; D perhaps matches TRBD1 (6 bases). Trimming shortened V by 3 bases and J by 1 base, and 13 bases separated the two germline ends. This CDR3 spans 15 amino acids. Germline values: CDR1 SNHLY, CDR2 FYNNEI. The CDR3 sequence: CASSDGRGGSYEQYF. The part of the CDR3 DNA that was read is TGTGCCAGCAGTGATGGACGAGGGGGATCCTACGAG.

Concerning this clone itself: The CDR3 extends 3 residues past the end of the read, so its final part is completed from the germline J gene. The chain is built from TRBV20-1 and TRBJ2-2; 7 bases fit TRBD2. The germline CDR1 and CDR2 sequences are DFQATT and SNEGSKA (reference sequence). V lost 7 bases to trimming and J lost 4 bases; unmatched junction nucleotides: 9. The CDR3 is made up of 14 amino acids. The part of the CDR3 DNA that was read is TGCAGTGGCCCCCTAGCGGTAAGCACCGGGGAG. This translates into CSGPLAVSTGE. The full CDR3 protein reads CSGPLAVSTGELFF.

About this clone: The DNA ends 3 residues before the CDR3 does, and the rest of the CDR3 is filled in from the germline J gene. The rearrangement joins TRBV18 to TRBJ1-4, with D tentatively TRBD1 (5 bases). Germline V lookup: CDR1 KGHSH, CDR2 LQKENI. The CDR3 has 13 residues. V was clipped by 6 bases and J by 8 bases, with 13 bases between them. The CDR3 protein is CASSENGGEKLFF. Incomplete CDR3 DNA: TGTGCCAGCTCTGAAAACGGGGGGGAAAAA. The full variable domain, its missing parts supplied by reference TRBV18 and TRBJ1-4, is NAGVMQNPRHLVRRRGQEARLRCSPMKGHSHVYWYRQLPEEGLKFMVYLQKENIIDESGMPKERFSAEFPKEGPSILRIQQVVRGDSAAYFCASSENGGEKLFFGSGTQLSVL.

To note about this clone: The read terminates 3 residues before the CDR3 end, so the remaining end is supplied by the germline J gene. The chain joins TRBV2 to TRBJ1-2, with a possible D match to TRBD1 (6 bases). The germline V gene encodes CDR1 SNHLY and CDR2 FYNNEI. The CDR3 sequence is 18 residues long. Trimming removed 3 bases from V and 0 bases from J, with 20 bases in between. The CDR3 loop is CASSDGGSQVTANYGYTF. The part of the CDR3 DNA that was read is TGTGCCAGCAGTGATGGGGGCTCGCAGGTGACTGCTAACTATGGC. The whole variable domain, filled in from reference TRBV2 and TRBJ1-2, reads EPEVTQTPSHQVTQMGQEVILRCVPISNHLYFYWYRQILGQKVEFLVSFYNNEISEKSEIFDDQFSVERPDGSNFTLKIRSTKLEDSAMYFCASSDGGSQVTANYGYTFGSGTRLTVV.

Note on this clone: Read sequence stops 3 residues before the CDR3 end, and the germline J gene provides the missing end. The chain employs TRBV4-2 and TRBJ2-5; the match to TRBD2 covers 15 bases. Germline V gives CDR1 LGHNA, CDR2 YNFKEQ. The trim removed 1 base at V and 4 bases at J, leaving 4 bases unmatched. This CDR3 contains 17 residues. The sequenced CDR3 bases are TGTGCCAGCAGCCAAGGGACTAGCGGGAGGGCCAGAGAGACC. It encodes CASSQGTSGRARET. In full, the CDR3 reads CASSQGTSGRARETQYF.

About this clone itself: The missing CDR3 end, 3 residues past where the read stops, is filled in from the germline J gene. The chain has TRBV7-9 and TRBJ2-2; tentatively, D is TRBD1 (6 bases). The CDR3 loop spans 14 amino acids. Germline loops: CDR1 SEHNR, CDR2 FQNEAQ (reference sequence). The covered CDR3 bases are TGTGCCAGCAGCTTACTCCCAGGGGATGAAAAG. It encodes CASSLLPGDEK. Given in full, the CDR3 is CASSLLPGDEKLFF.

CDR3 bases read: TGTGCCAGCAGTTCGGGGGGTGCTCGGCAGCCC. Protein: CASSSGGARQP. The CDR3 in its entirety is CASSSGGARQPQHF. The gene calls are TRBV2 and TRBJ1-5, with a tentative D call TRBD1 (5 bases). The read ends 3 residues before the CDR3 terminus; that terminus is restored from the germline J gene. The V gene lost 5 bases and the J gene lost 7 bases, with 15 bases spanning the gap. This CDR3 region has 14 residues. CDR1 and CDR2 (germline): SNHLY, FYNNEI.

In the case of this clone: Coverage ceases 3 residues before the CDR3 finishes, and the germline J gene fills in the end. The same CDR3 is also encoded by other DNA sequences in this sample. The chain is built from TRBV7-9 and TRBJ1-3; tentatively, D is TRBD1 (5 bases). Trimming removed 5 bases from V and 3 bases from J, with 11 bases in between. The CDR3 covers 14 residues. In germline, CDR1 is SEHNR, CDR2 FQNEAQ (reference sequence). CDR3 bases read: TGTGCCAGCAGCGATAGGGGTAGTGGAAACACC. Protein product: CASSDRGSGNT. The CDR3 as a whole reads CASSDRGSGNTIYF.

Regarding this clone: Read coverage stops 3 residues before the CDR3 terminus; the germline J gene supplies the remainder. The chain has TRBV5-8 and TRBJ2-2, with D possibly matching TRBD1 (6 bases). Looked up from germline, CDR1 is SGHTS and CDR2 is YDEGEE. This CDR3 is built from 14 residues. V was shortened by 4 bases and J by 5 bases, with 12 bases between the two germline ends. The CDR3 loop is CASSKRGSTGELFF. Incomplete CDR3 DNA: TGTGCCAGCAGCAAGAGGGGGTCTACCGGGGAG.

Remarks on this clone: The read stops 3 residues short of the end of the CDR3; the missing end is completed from the germline J gene. The V and J genes are TRBV30 and TRBJ1-5; a possible D gene is TRBD1 (5 bases). Germline V lookup: CDR1 GTSNPN, CDR2 SVGIG (reference sequence). The germline V and J ends were trimmed by 3 bases and 2 bases, with 14 bases remaining between them. The CDR3 spans 15 residues. The sequenced part of the CDR3 DNA is TGTGCCTGGAGCGGGCAGGGATCTGGCAATCAGCCC. Protein: CAWSGQGSGNQP. The whole CDR3 sequence reads CAWSGQGSGNQPQHF.

As for this clone: The CDR3 end lies 3 residues beyond the end of the read and is filled in from the germline J gene. The genes are TRBV7-9 and TRBJ2-7, with no clear D. This CDR3 contains 13 residues. The V gene's germline CDR1 is SEHNR and CDR2 FQNEAQ (reference sequence). Trimming left V 6 bases short and J 3 bases short, with 12 bases between. The sequenced part of the CDR3 DNA is TGTGCCAGCAGAAGCGTCGAGCTCTACGAG. It yields the protein CASRSVELYE. From start to end, the CDR3 is CASRSVELYEQYF. Supplemented by reference TRBV7-9 and TRBJ2-7, the full variable domain reads DTGVSQNPRHKITKRGQNVTFRCDPISEHNRLYWYRQTLGQGPEFLTYFQNEAQLEKSRLLSDRFSAERPKGSFSTLEIQRTEQGDSAMYLCASRSVELYEQYFGPGTRLTVT.

In the case of this clone: The read is 3 residues too short to cover the CDR3 end, so that end is filled in from the germline J gene. V usage is TRBV19 and J usage is TRBJ2-4, with TRBD1 matching 9 bases. In germline, CDR1 is LNHDA, CDR2 SQIVND (reference sequence). This CDR3 has 13 amino acids. The sequenced part of the CDR3 DNA is TGTGCCAGTAGTCGGACAGGGGACTATGGT. The encoded protein is CASSRTGDYG. The CDR3 in full is CASSRTGDYGQYF.